These T cell receptor beta chains were read from a single sample in a study of blood T cell repertoires in COVID-19. The table came from immunoSEQ multiplex PCR; TCRdb's copy has only in-frame clones and leaves some out. This sample has a few hundred thousand clones, with more than 85% found just once. Sequenced sample: peripheral blood. The receptors come from a man aged 18-30 years with active or convalescent COVID-19. Both conserved end residues are trimmed from each CDR3. A clone size is listed for some rows: how often the clone was seen (once, few, many), or a class if it is expanded.

CDR3 length: 12; J gene: TRBJ2-5; clone size: .; V gene: TRBV19; CDR3 protein: ASGGLSPLETQY
CDR3 length: 12; J gene: TRBJ1-5; clone size: .; V gene: TRBV30; CDR3 protein: AWKLSGDGGPQH
CDR3 length: 13; J gene: TRBJ1-3; clone size: .; V gene: TRBV6-5; CDR3 protein: ASSYSGGPGNTIY
CDR3 length: 13; J gene: TRBJ1-2; clone size: .; V gene: TRBV29-1; CDR3 protein: SVEELGSTNYGYT
CDR3 length: 13; J gene: TRBJ2-3; clone size: .; V gene: TRBV6-4; CDR3 protein: ASSQTSEETDTQY
CDR3 length: 12; J gene: TRBJ2-3; clone size: .; V gene: TRBV12-5; CDR3 protein: ASAWDRSTDTQY
CDR3 length: 12; J gene: TRBJ2-7; clone size: once; V gene: TRBV7-2; CDR3 protein: ASSLVTGEDEQY
CDR3 length: 13; J gene: TRBJ1-3; clone size: .; V gene: TRBV7-2; CDR3 protein: ASSWGQGEGNTIY
CDR3 length: 12; J gene: TRBJ2-1; clone size: .; V gene: TRBV5-1; CDR3 protein: ASSPGSGNNEQF
CDR3 length: 12; J gene: TRBJ2-3; clone size: .; V gene: TRBV28; CDR3 protein: ASSASQTRDTQY
CDR3 length: 13; J gene: TRBJ2-3; clone size: .; V gene: TRBV20-1; CDR3 protein: SASLGTSGGDTQY
CDR3 length: 12; J gene: TRBJ2-7; clone size: .; V gene: TRBV7-9; CDR3 protein: ASSLGDSPYEQY
CDR3 length: 13; J gene: TRBJ2-1; clone size: .; V gene: TRBV4-1; CDR3 protein: ASSQGGGADNEQF
CDR3 length: 14; J gene: TRBJ2-2; clone size: .; V gene: TRBV5-6; CDR3 protein: ASSLLGGVNTGELF
CDR3 length: 13; J gene: TRBJ1-2; clone size: few; V gene: TRBV15; CDR3 protein: ATSWVGQGGYGYT
CDR3 length: 11; J gene: TRBJ2-7; clone size: .; V gene: TRBV14; CDR3 protein: ASSQARVGEQY
CDR3 length: 11; J gene: TRBJ2-5; clone size: .; V gene: TRBV6-5; CDR3 protein: ASSREGVETQY
CDR3 length: 11; J gene: TRBJ1-5; clone size: once; V gene: TRBV5-1; CDR3 protein: ASSLQGDQPQH
CDR3 length: 16; J gene: TRBJ2-2; clone size: .; V gene: TRBV11-2; CDR3 protein: ASSHIAGRGRSTGELF
CDR3 length: 13; J gene: TRBJ2-5; clone size: .; V gene: TRBV5-1; CDR3 protein: ASSFGDGGGETQY
CDR3 length: 11; J gene: TRBJ2-7; clone size: .; V gene: TRBV2; CDR3 protein: ASRDRGLEEQY
CDR3 length: 14; J gene: TRBJ2-1; clone size: .; V gene: TRBV3-1/TRBV3-2; CDR3 protein: ASSQWDRGGGNEQF
CDR3 length: 13; J gene: TRBJ1-5; clone size: few; V gene: TRBV5-1; CDR3 protein: ASSLAWGPGQPQH
CDR3 length: 11; J gene: TRBJ2-3; clone size: .; V gene: TRBV27; CDR3 protein: ASSTPLSDTQY
CDR3 length: 10; J gene: TRBJ1-2; clone size: .; V gene: TRBV12-3/TRBV12-4; CDR3 protein: ASSPTGYGYT
CDR3 length: 13; J gene: TRBJ2-1; clone size: .; V gene: TRBV6-5; CDR3 protein: ASSSGGPAYNEQF
CDR3 length: 11; J gene: TRBJ1-2; clone size: .; V gene: TRBV14; CDR3 protein: ASSQGTGHGYT
CDR3 length: 11; J gene: TRBJ2-3; clone size: .; V gene: TRBV10-3; CDR3 protein: AISEQGTDTQY
CDR3 length: 10; J gene: TRBJ2-3; clone size: .; V gene: TRBV7-7; CDR3 protein: ASSQGADTQY
CDR3 length: 11; J gene: TRBJ1-1; clone size: .; V gene: TRBV19; CDR3 protein: ASSGSRALGTF
CDR3 length: 10; J gene: TRBJ1-5; clone size: .; V gene: TRBV2; CDR3 protein: ASSLRQGAQH
CDR3 length: 14; J gene: TRBJ1-1; clone size: .; V gene: TRBV2; CDR3 protein: ASQPQLVAYDTEAF
CDR3 length: 13; J gene: TRBJ1-4; clone size: .; V gene: TRBV19; CDR3 protein: ASSMLGQSNEKLF
CDR3 length: 12; J gene: TRBJ1-5; clone size: .; V gene: TRBV7-9; CDR3 protein: ASSETRSNQPQH
CDR3 length: 13; J gene: TRBJ1-3; clone size: once; V gene: TRBV2; CDR3 protein: ASSPNQGGPTTIY